This T cell receptor beta chain was profiled in a study of shared clonotypes between healthy human individuals. General study points: The study found about 5% of naive CD4 clonotypes shared across a few donors.

The assay was carried out at the deep level. Several immunoSEQ plates received, in even portions, the genomic DNA of each subset. The table came from immunoSEQ multiplex PCR; TCRdb's copy has only in-frame clones and leaves some out. The sample records around 690,000 clones, roughly 88% being singletons. As concerns this clone: Antigen: not known.

The source material was memory CD8+ T cells from PBMCs. Stated subset: CD45RO+ cells pooled with CCR7-negative TemRA cells. The receptor was derived from a man younger than 30 in good health. Some clones in this sample may be carry-over from other donors' samples.

The CDR3 loop reads CASRFQGASHEQFF. CDR3 nucleotide sequence: TGTGCCAGCAGATTTCAGGGGGCTAGTCATGAGCAGTTCTTC. The V and J genes are TRBV27 and TRBJ2-1; 8 nucleotides match TRBD1. CDR3 size: 14 residues. CDR1 is MNHEY and CDR2 is SMNVEV in the germline V gene (reference sequence). V lost 6 bases to trimming and J lost 8 bases; unmatched junction nucleotides: 9.